These T cell receptor beta chains were read from a single sample in a study of blood T cell repertoires in COVID-19. Using immunoSEQ multiplex PCR, the repertoire was profiled, and TCRdb retains in-frame clones only, with some absent. The top ten clones hold over 20% of a sample with about 74,000 clones, roughly four fifths of them seen once. Material: peripheral blood. The receptors derive from a man in his 70s with acute or convalescent COVID-19. Both conserved end residues are part of each CDR3. Each record gives: J gene, clone size, V gene, D gene, CDR3 protein, CDR3 DNA. D genes are given only for firm matches. Size values are once, few and many counts, or a class for expanded clones, and some rows have none.

TRBJ1-3	few	TRBV28	-	CASSLESSGNTIYF	TGTGCCAGCAGTTTAGAGAGTAGTGGAAACACCATATATTTT
TRBJ2-1	few	TRBV7-9	TRBD2	CASSSGLEYNEQFF	TGTGCCAGCAGCTCGGGACTAGAGTACAATGAGCAGTTCTTC
TRBJ1-4	-	TRBV13	TRBD1	CASSLNDRAAGKLFF	TGTGCCAGCAGCTTAAACGACAGGGCTGCTGGAAAACTGTTTTTT
TRBJ1-2	-	TRBV19	-	CASSILFPKSGGGYTF	TGTGCCAGTAGTATTCTCTTCCCCAAGTCCGGCGGCGGCTACACCTTC
TRBJ1-2	few	TRBV7-8	-	CASSLLAGTANYGYTF	TGTGCCAGCAGCTTATTGGCGGGGACTGCTAACTATGGCTACACCTTC
TRBJ2-7	-	TRBV10-1	-	CASSETRAGEQYF	TGCGCCAGCAGTGAGACGCGAGCGGGCGAGCAGTACTTC
TRBJ1-5	-	TRBV19	TRBD1	CASSTTGPLNQPQHF	TGTGCCAGTAGCACGACAGGGCCCCTCAATCAGCCCCAGCATTTT
TRBJ2-2	once	TRBV18	TRBD2	CASSLRLAGVTGELFF	TGTGCCAGCTCACTTCGACTAGCGGGAGTTACCGGGGAGCTGTTTTTT
TRBJ1-4	-	TRBV5-6	-	CASSLQGPSSF	TGTGCCAGCAGTCTCCAGGGCCCATCCAGTTTT
TRBJ2-7	-	TRBV29-1	TRBD1	CSVGKGQGHYEQYF	TGCAGCGTTGGGAAGGGACAGGGGCACTACGAGCAGTACTTC
TRBJ2-5	-	TRBV6-8	-	CASRHLPRVAEETQYF	TGTGCCAGCCGCCATCTCCCAAGGGTAGCGGAAGAGACCCAGTACTTC
TRBJ1-1	many	TRBV7-9	TRBD1	CASSSGQAALNTEAFF	TGTGCCAGCAGCTCCGGACAGGCAGCACTGAACACTGAAGCTTTCTTT
TRBJ2-5	medium-sized	TRBV28	-	CASNVGRETQYF	TGTGCCAGCAACGTGGGGAGGGAGACCCAGTACTTC
TRBJ2-7	-	TRBV29-1	-	CSVQSDRLYEQYF	TGCAGCGTTCAAAGTGACAGGCTGTACGAGCAGTACTTC
TRBJ1-2	-	TRBV5-1	-	CASSPSEGLVGYTF	TGCGCCAGCAGCCCCTCGGAGGGCCTAGTTGGCTACACCTTC
TRBJ1-5	-	TRBV9	-	CASSVDGQGRLGPQHF	TGTGCCAGCAGCGTAGACGGGCAGGGGCGCCTGGGGCCCCAGCATTTT
TRBJ1-3	-	TRBV28	-	CASRPRGERTGNTIYF	TGTGCCAGCAGGCCCCGGGGGGAGAGGACTGGAAACACCATATATTTT
TRBJ1-3	once	TRBV18	-	CASSPERSGNTIYF	TGTGCCAGCTCACCAGAGCGCTCTGGAAACACCATATATTTT
TRBJ2-6	once	TRBV5-1	-	CASRGADGANVLTF	TGCGCCAGCAGGGGGGCAGATGGGGCCAACGTCCTGACTTTC
TRBJ2-3	-	TRBV27	-	CASSFIQEPSTDTQYF	TGTGCCAGCAGTTTTATACAGGAACCTAGCACAGATACGCAGTATTTT
TRBJ1-6	-	TRBV6-6	-	CASSYPELISPLHF	TGTGCCAGCAGTTACCCTGAGTTGATTTCACCCCTCCACTTT
TRBJ2-3	-	TRBV14	-	CASSQGQYTDTQYF	TGTGCCAGCAGCCAAGGACAGTACACAGATACGCAGTATTTT
TRBJ1-2	-	TRBV7-2	TRBD1	CASSSTGANYGYTF	TGTGCCAGCAGCTCGACAGGGGCCAACTATGGCTACACCTTC
TRBJ1-2	-	TRBV19	TRBD1	CASSTGTGDRYGYTF	TGTGCCAGTAGTACCGGGACAGGGGATAGGTATGGCTACACCTTC
TRBJ2-7	-	TRBV5-1	TRBD2	CASSAGLASYEQYF	TGCGCCAGCAGCGCGGGACTAGCCAGCTACGAGCAGTACTTC
TRBJ2-5	-	TRBV5-1	TRBD2	CASTGGSGSQGETQYF	TGCGCCAGCACCGGCGGTAGCGGGAGTCAGGGAGAGACCCAGTACTTC
TRBJ2-1	-	TRBV10-1	-	CASSKSGNNEQFF	TGCGCCAGCAGCAAAAGCGGAAACAATGAGCAGTTCTTC
TRBJ1-1	-	TRBV28	-	CASIPRAATEAFF	TGTGCCAGCATCCCCCGAGCCGCTACTGAAGCTTTCTTT
TRBJ2-7	few	TRBV7-3	TRBD2	CASSQLAGGGPYEQYF	TGTGCCAGCAGCCAACTAGCGGGAGGCGGCCCCTACGAGCAGTACTTC
TRBJ1-2	-	TRBV27	TRBD1	CASSPGQGNYGYTF	TGTGCCAGCAGCCCTGGACAGGGGAACTATGGCTACACCTTC
TRBJ2-7	once	TRBV6-2/TRBV6-3	TRBD1	CASSYFGQGREEQYF	TGTGCCAGCAGTTACTTCGGACAGGGAAGAGAGGAGCAGTACTTC
TRBJ1-5	-	TRBV19	TRBD1	CASSISQGAVQPQHF	TGTGCCAGTAGTATATCACAGGGGGCGGTTCAGCCCCAGCATTTT
TRBJ2-3	-	TRBV24-1	-	CATSDLRGMTDTQYF	TGTGCCACCAGTGATTTGAGGGGGATGACAGATACGCAGTATTTT
TRBJ2-1	-	TRBV6-2/TRBV6-3	-	CASSYSLRAPSYNEQFF	TGTGCCAGCAGTTACTCTCTCAGGGCCCCCTCCTACAATGAGCAGTTCTTC
TRBJ2-1	-	TRBV19	TRBD2	CASSIGRVGLAVSYNEQFF	TGTGCCAGTAGTATAGGTCGGGTCGGACTAGCGGTCTCCTACAATGAGCAGTTCTTC
TRBJ2-3	-	TRBV2	TRBD2	CASTPFSGGTDTQYF	TGTGCCAGCACCCCGTTTAGCGGGGGGACGGATACGCAGTATTTT
TRBJ2-5	-	TRBV24-1	TRBD1	CATSDPGTGGIRETQYF	TGTGCCACCAGTGACCCCGGGACAGGGGGAATTAGGGAGACCCAGTACTTC
TRBJ2-1	-	TRBV24-1	TRBD2	CATSDLTLAGVNEQFF	TGTGCCACCAGTGATTTAACACTAGCGGGAGTAAATGAGCAGTTCTTC
TRBJ1-2	-	TRBV12-3/TRBV12-4	-	CASSPGTRYGYTF	TGTGCCAGCAGCCCCGGGACACGATACGGCTACACCTTC
TRBJ2-7	-	TRBV5-1	-	CARSTPGGSHEQYF	TGCGCCCGGTCTACCCCAGGGGGGTCGCACGAGCAGTACTTC
TRBJ2-3	-	TRBV6-2/TRBV6-3	-	CASSHQGVDTQYF	TGTGCCAGCAGTCACCAGGGCGTAGATACGCAGTATTTT
TRBJ1-2	-	TRBV14	-	CASSPLGGGLNYGYTF	TGTGCCAGCAGCCCCCTGGGGGGGGGATTAAACTATGGCTACACCTTC
TRBJ1-2	-	TRBV28	-	CASKWSSGYGYTF	TGTGCCAGCAAATGGAGTTCTGGCTATGGCTACACCTTC
TRBJ2-1	-	TRBV13	TRBD2	CASSLGSSGPGDEQFF	TGTGCCAGCAGCTTAGGAAGTAGCGGGCCGGGCGATGAGCAGTTCTTC
TRBJ2-5	-	TRBV5-1	TRBD2	CASSLVAGTSQETQYF	TGCGCCAGCAGCTTGGTAGCGGGGACTTCCCAAGAGACCCAGTACTTC
TRBJ2-1	-	TRBV7-2	TRBD2	CASSTQRGPNEQFF	TGTGCCAGCAGCACCCAGCGGGGGCCCAATGAGCAGTTCTTC
TRBJ1-2	-	TRBV18	-	CASSPGGDYGYTF	TGTGCCAGCTCACCCGGCGGGGACTATGGCTACACCTTC
TRBJ2-7	few	TRBV7-2	TRBD2	CASSPYKRGEQYF	TGTGCCAGCAGCCCTTACAAGCGGGGAGAGCAGTACTTC
TRBJ1-2	few	TRBV6-2/TRBV6-3	TRBD1	CASSYRRTGGGYGYTF	TGTGCCAGCAGTTACCGTCGGACAGGAGGTGGTTACGGCTACACCTTC
TRBJ2-5	-	TRBV27	-	CASSPGTITLRETQYF	TGTGCCAGCAGTCCCGGGACAATTACGCTTCGGGAGACCCAGTACTTC
TRBJ2-1	-	TRBV7-3	TRBD2	CASSSPGTSGRGTYNEQFF	TGTGCCAGCAGCTCCCCCGGGACTAGCGGGAGGGGGACCTACAATGAGCAGTTCTTC